The rows below give T cell receptor beta chains drawn from one sample of a study of blood T cell repertoires in COVID-19. Measured with immunoSEQ multiplex PCR; TCRdb has only the in-frame clones, and not every one. The table has some 190,000 clones, approximately 91% seen once. Sequencing was done on a sample of peripheral blood. These receptors were taken from a man aged 18 to 29 with active or convalescent COVID-19. The CDR3 runs from the conserved cysteine through the conserved F or W. A D gene is named only where the DNA matches it firmly. Rows give clone size only sometimes, using once, few, many, or a class for an expanded clone.

V gene: TRBV9
D gene: NA
J gene: TRBJ2-1
clone size: NA
CDR3 protein: CASSVASADNEQFF
CDR3 DNA: TGTGCCAGCAGCGTCGCATCTGCGGACAATGAGCAGTTCTTC

V gene: TRBV5-4
D gene: TRBD1
J gene: TRBJ1-1
clone size: NA
CDR3 protein: CASSQDRVNTEAFF
CDR3 DNA: TGTGCCAGCAGCCAAGACAGGGTTAACACTGAAGCTTTCTTT

V gene: TRBV12-5
D gene: NA
J gene: TRBJ1-1
clone size: NA
CDR3 protein: CASDHGGGNTEAFF
CDR3 DNA: TGTGCTAGTGACCATGGGGGCGGGAACACTGAAGCTTTCTTT

V gene: TRBV6-6
D gene: TRBD1
J gene: TRBJ1-5
clone size: NA
CDR3 protein: CASKPSGGGLVQPQHF
CDR3 DNA: TGTGCCAGCAAACCCAGTGGAGGGGGCCTCGTTCAGCCCCAGCATTTT

V gene: TRBV9
D gene: NA
J gene: TRBJ1-2
clone size: NA
CDR3 protein: CASSAHLEPNYGYTF
CDR3 DNA: TGTGCCAGCAGCGCCCACCTGGAGCCCAACTATGGCTACACCTTC

V gene: TRBV5-1
D gene: NA
J gene: TRBJ1-2
clone size: NA
CDR3 protein: CASSPLRENYGYTF
CDR3 DNA: TGCGCCAGCAGCCCGCTGAGGGAGAACTATGGCTACACCTTC

V gene: TRBV7-9
D gene: NA
J gene: TRBJ2-7
clone size: NA
CDR3 protein: CASSFPGQLEYEQYF
CDR3 DNA: TGTGCCAGCAGCTTTCCCGGACAGTTGGAATACGAGCAGTACTTC

V gene: TRBV30
D gene: NA
J gene: TRBJ1-2
clone size: NA
CDR3 protein: CAWSVTSPRDGYTF
CDR3 DNA: TGTGCCTGGAGTGTAACGTCTCCCCGAGATGGCTACACCTTC

V gene: TRBV5-6
D gene: TRBD1
J gene: TRBJ1-1
clone size: once
CDR3 protein: CASSYGTGGGTEAFF
CDR3 DNA: TGTGCCAGCAGCTACGGGACAGGGGGAGGCACTGAAGCTTTCTTT

V gene: TRBV3-1/TRBV3-2
D gene: NA
J gene: TRBJ1-5
clone size: NA
CDR3 protein: CASSQDFGSGQPQHF
CDR3 DNA: TGTGCCAGCAGCCAAGATTTCGGTTCTGGTCAGCCCCAGCATTTT

V gene: TRBV28
D gene: NA
J gene: TRBJ1-4
clone size: NA
CDR3 protein: CASSPPSGGNEKLFF
CDR3 DNA: TGTGCCAGCAGTCCCCCCTCGGGGGGTAATGAAAAACTGTTTTTT

V gene: TRBV14
D gene: NA
J gene: TRBJ2-3
clone size: NA
CDR3 protein: CASSQDRSADTQYF
CDR3 DNA: TGTGCCAGCAGCCAAGACAGATCCGCAGATACGCAGTATTTT

V gene: TRBV3-1/TRBV3-2
D gene: TRBD1
J gene: TRBJ2-3
clone size: NA
CDR3 protein: CASQDRGVSDTQYF
CDR3 DNA: TGTGCCAGCCAAGACAGGGGGGTTTCAGATACGCAGTATTTT

V gene: TRBV9
D gene: NA
J gene: TRBJ1-5
clone size: NA
CDR3 protein: CASSPKGHNQPQHF
CDR3 DNA: TGTGCCAGCAGCCCCAAGGGACACAATCAGCCCCAGCATTTT

V gene: TRBV6-2/TRBV6-3
D gene: NA
J gene: TRBJ1-1
clone size: NA
CDR3 protein: CASSLQGLNTEAFF
CDR3 DNA: TGTGCCAGCAGTCTACAGGGCCTGAACACTGAAGCTTTCTTT

V gene: TRBV19
D gene: NA
J gene: TRBJ1-2
clone size: NA
CDR3 protein: CASSGGLGVRSVGYTF
CDR3 DNA: TGTGCCAGTAGTGGGGGCTTGGGGGTTCGGAGTGTCGGCTACACCTTC

V gene: TRBV11-2
D gene: NA
J gene: TRBJ1-2
clone size: once
CDR3 protein: CASSLGGYGYTF
CDR3 DNA: TGTGCCAGCAGCTTAGGCGGGTATGGCTACACCTTC

V gene: TRBV4-1
D gene: NA
J gene: TRBJ2-1
clone size: NA
CDR3 protein: CASSLSGQDNNEQFF
CDR3 DNA: TGCGCCAGCAGCCTATCGGGACAAGACAACAATGAGCAGTTCTTC

V gene: TRBV7-6
D gene: TRBD1
J gene: TRBJ2-2
clone size: NA
CDR3 protein: CASSYPGQGISTGELFF
CDR3 DNA: TGTGCCAGCAGCTATCCGGGACAGGGTATTAGCACCGGGGAGCTGTTTTTT

V gene: TRBV19
D gene: NA
J gene: TRBJ1-3
clone size: NA
CDR3 protein: CASSQQGTSGNTIYF
CDR3 DNA: TGTGCCAGTAGCCAACAGGGAACGTCCGGAAACACCATATATTTT

V gene: TRBV5-6
D gene: TRBD1
J gene: TRBJ2-3
clone size: NA
CDR3 protein: CASSFQPDRGRDTQYF
CDR3 DNA: TGTGCCAGCAGCTTCCAACCGGACAGGGGGAGAGATACGCAGTATTTT

V gene: TRBV10-2
D gene: NA
J gene: TRBJ1-2
clone size: few
CDR3 protein: CASGRRTDGGYTF
CDR3 DNA: TGCGCCAGCGGAAGACGGACAGACGGTGGCTACACCTTC

V gene: TRBV30
D gene: NA
J gene: TRBJ2-1
clone size: NA
CDR3 protein: CAWSVRVYGFRDYNEQFF
CDR3 DNA: TGTGCCTGGAGCGTTCGGGTGTATGGGTTCAGGGACTACAATGAGCAGTTCTTC

V gene: TRBV6-5
D gene: NA
J gene: TRBJ1-1
clone size: NA
CDR3 protein: CASSLDSEDTEAFF
CDR3 DNA: TGTGCCAGCAGTCTGGACAGTGAGGACACTGAAGCTTTCTTT

V gene: TRBV7-8
D gene: TRBD2
J gene: TRBJ2-1
clone size: NA
CDR3 protein: CASSFSRLALRRHNEQFF
CDR3 DNA: TGTGCCAGCAGTTTTTCCAGACTAGCGTTGAGGAGGCACAATGAGCAGTTCTTC

V gene: TRBV10-3
D gene: TRBD1
J gene: TRBJ1-1
clone size: NA
CDR3 protein: CAIRDRSTEAFF
CDR3 DNA: TGTGCCATCAGGGACAGGAGCACTGAAGCTTTCTTT

V gene: TRBV28
D gene: NA
J gene: TRBJ2-7
clone size: NA
CDR3 protein: CASSFPAKGSSYEQYF
CDR3 DNA: TGTGCCAGCAGTTTCCCTGCGAAAGGGAGCTCCTACGAGCAGTACTTC

V gene: TRBV7-2
D gene: TRBD2
J gene: TRBJ2-1
clone size: once
CDR3 protein: CASSLRLAGVFF
CDR3 DNA: TGTGCCAGCAGCTTACGCCTAGCGGGAGTATTCTTC

V gene: TRBV10-2
D gene: NA
J gene: TRBJ1-6
clone size: NA
CDR3 protein: CASWVGGYNSPLHF
CDR3 DNA: TGCGCCAGCTGGGTGGGAGGCTATAATTCACCCCTCCACTTT

V gene: TRBV7-3
D gene: NA
J gene: TRBJ1-6
clone size: few
CDR3 protein: CASSQNRESPLHF
CDR3 DNA: TGTGCCAGCAGCCAAAACAGGGAATCACCCCTCCACTTT

V gene: TRBV27
D gene: TRBD2
J gene: TRBJ2-1
clone size: NA
CDR3 protein: CASTSGYNEQFF
CDR3 DNA: TGTGCCAGCACTAGCGGTTACAATGAGCAGTTCTTC

V gene: TRBV5-1
D gene: NA
J gene: TRBJ1-1
clone size: NA
CDR3 protein: CASSLLGGTEAFF
CDR3 DNA: TGCGCCAGCAGCTTGCTGGGGGGCACTGAAGCTTTCTTT

V gene: TRBV11-2
D gene: TRBD2
J gene: TRBJ2-3
clone size: NA
CDR3 protein: CASSSLRRESTDTQYF
CDR3 DNA: TGTGCCAGCAGCTCGCTTAGGCGGGAGTCAACAGATACGCAGTATTTT

V gene: TRBV12-3/TRBV12-4
D gene: NA
J gene: TRBJ2-3
clone size: NA
CDR3 protein: CASSPRADTQYF
CDR3 DNA: TGTGCCAGCAGTCCTAGAGCAGATACGCAGTATTTT

V gene: TRBV4-1
D gene: NA
J gene: TRBJ2-5
clone size: NA
CDR3 protein: CASSRAQGWETQYF
CDR3 DNA: TGCGCCAGCAGCCGCGCTCAGGGTTGGGAGACCCAGTACTTC

V gene: TRBV19
D gene: TRBD1
J gene: TRBJ1-1
clone size: NA
CDR3 protein: CASRSQGAGGTEAFF
CDR3 DNA: TGTGCCAGTAGATCACAGGGGGCCGGGGGGACTGAAGCTTTCTTT

V gene: TRBV6-6
D gene: NA
J gene: TRBJ1-4
clone size: NA
CDR3 protein: CASTWRQPNEKLFF
CDR3 DNA: TGTGCCAGCACCTGGAGACAGCCGAATGAAAAACTGTTTTTT

V gene: TRBV19
D gene: TRBD2
J gene: TRBJ2-7
clone size: NA
CDR3 protein: CASSIGLANYEQYF
CDR3 DNA: TGTGCCAGTAGTATCGGACTAGCAAACTACGAGCAGTACTTC

V gene: TRBV28
D gene: NA
J gene: TRBJ1-3
clone size: NA
CDR3 protein: CASSPRDSGNTIYF
CDR3 DNA: TGTGCCAGCAGCCCACGGGACTCTGGAAACACCATATATTTT

V gene: TRBV5-1
D gene: NA
J gene: TRBJ1-1
clone size: NA
CDR3 protein: CASSLAPERDTEAFF
CDR3 DNA: TGCGCCAGCAGCTTGGCCCCGGAGAGGGACACTGAAGCTTTCTTT

V gene: TRBV7-9
D gene: NA
J gene: TRBJ1-6
clone size: NA
CDR3 protein: CASSTSGQSSYNSPLHF
CDR3 DNA: TGTGCCAGCAGCACCAGTGGACAGAGCTCCTATAATTCACCCCTCCACTTT

V gene: TRBV30
D gene: NA
J gene: TRBJ1-1
clone size: NA
CDR3 protein: CAWSQYGGTEAFF
CDR3 DNA: TGTGCCTGGAGCCAGTACGGGGGGACTGAAGCTTTCTTT

V gene: TRBV30
D gene: NA
J gene: TRBJ2-7
clone size: NA
CDR3 protein: CAWSVRDLGEQYF
CDR3 DNA: TGTGCCTGGAGTGTCCGGGACTTGGGGGAGCAGTACTTC

V gene: TRBV12-3/TRBV12-4
D gene: NA
J gene: TRBJ2-5
clone size: NA
CDR3 protein: CASSLVIAETQYF
CDR3 DNA: TGTGCCAGCAGTTTAGTAATAGCGGAGACCCAGTACTTC

V gene: TRBV18
D gene: NA
J gene: TRBJ1-2
clone size: once
CDR3 protein: CASSPGGAEGYTF
CDR3 DNA: TGTGCCAGCTCACCAGGGGGCGCAGAAGGCTACACCTTC

V gene: TRBV5-6
D gene: NA
J gene: TRBJ1-1
clone size: NA
CDR3 protein: CASSLTSGRGPSDTEAFF
CDR3 DNA: TGTGCCAGCAGCTTAACATCAGGGCGGGGCCCTTCGGACACTGAAGCTTTCTTT

V gene: TRBV5-1
D gene: NA
J gene: TRBJ1-4
clone size: once
CDR3 protein: CASSLGPGRRNEKLFF
CDR3 DNA: TGCGCCAGCAGCTTGGGGCCGGGGAGGCGAAATGAAAAACTGTTTTTT